Included here is one T cell receptor (beta chain) sequence, with context. It has no known antigen specificity. There are no base qualities to consult, and no much larger clone falls within one base. Other DNA sequences within the sample encode an identical CDR3. The entry originates in a study of shared clonotypes between healthy human individuals (dated by TCRdb to 2020 to 2021). Regarding the complete study: A couple of women and three men aged 18 to 49 years were included in the cohort. Per donor, three plates each were used for CD4 naive and CD4 memory, two for CD8 naive, and one for CD8 memory. To estimate repertoire size and how much clonotypes are shared between individuals, the study performed deep sequencing of blood TCR repertoires from five healthy adults. Between about 0.94 and 8.9 billion PBMCs per donor were obtained by leukapheresis. To increase sequencing depth and limit assay-specific biases, different laboratories used diverse techniques to prepare libraries and sequence TCR repertoires.

The germline V gene provides CDR1 KGHSH and CDR2 LQKENI. V was cut back by 6 bases and J by 0 bases, leaving a gap of 12 bases between them. The CDR3 numbers 14 residues from cysteine through phenylalanine. Solely the CDR3 DNA is kept, with 42 bases framed from the first base. Using the deep immunoSEQ assay, multiplex PCR amplified TCR CDR3 regions from genomic DNA. Extracted genomic DNA from each cell subset was distributed evenly across all wells of several immunoSEQ 96-well plates, and each plate was treated as a replicate. For sorted subsets, around 200 ng genomic DNA, equal to 30,000 to 35,000 T cell genomes, was loaded into each replicate PCR. The purified libraries were quantified using a Qubit 3.0 fluorometer, sized with a Bioanalyzer 2100, and then quantified again using the KAPA Library Quantification kit. Every immunoSEQ 96-well plate was sequenced on a dedicated single-read 150-cycle Illumina NextSeq 550 flow cell. As for how the authors treated the data: Because the immunoSEQ output included only junctional sequences and no quality scores, the filtering could not be the same as the filtering used for full-length reads. Sequences were annotated with PyIR, a Python wrapper for IgBLAST v1.9, using IMGT germline references to assign V/J genes and CDR3. Any read was removed if the V/J assignment was weak (E-value above 1e-6), the CDR3 was missing, or the read contained stop codons, out-of-frame junctions, or ambiguous translated residues. A V3J clonotype was defined by an identical inferred V gene, J gene, and CDR3 amino acid sequence. Percentage overlap between repertoires was computed as shared unique clonotypes divided by the size of the smaller repertoire. Richness of each repertoire was evaluated using RTK rarefaction, the Chao1 estimator, and Recon v2.1 estimates of unobserved clonotypes. Generation probabilities were computed with OLGA for all TCRbeta clonotypes obtained by the gDNA method from a handful of donors. TCRdb re-hosts the immuneACCESS table, in-frame sequences only. Its copies lack some clones; in the studies checked, an unresolved V gene accounts for under half of them, and the cause for the rest is not known. For V, J and clone size, that table is used; D and trimming come from the DNA. The sample contains 2,500,000 or so clones, under 95% of them found a single time. Approximately 0.4% of the sample is held by the ten biggest clonotypes.

The donors were healthy, HIV-negative adults with no recently reported acute infections or vaccinations. All donors were Caucasian adults living in Nashville, Tennessee, USA. CD4+ T cells were enriched by magnetic negative selection; naive cells were then positively selected on CD45RA, and the negative fraction formed the memory subset. Blood was obtained by leukapheresis, after which PBMCs were separated by Ficoll-Histopaque density gradient centrifugation and cryopreserved in liquid nitrogen vapor phase. Analytical flow cytometry was used to check the purity and quantity of every magnetically sorted T cell population. Each sorted fraction had its genomic DNA isolated and then quantified by UV absorbance on a Nanodrop 2000c. The study at large found these results: When several donors were compared, the shared fraction of clonotypes was around 5% for naive CD4, approximately 3.3% for naive CD8, roughly 2.5% for memory CD4, and 0.35% to 0.4% for memory CD8. Naive subsets generally had larger estimated clonotype richness than memory subsets. Only blood was sampled, and tissue TCR repertoires likely differ from those in blood. Because the study included only a small number of donors, the genetic and exposure-history diversity represented was limited. Compared with non-shared clonotypes, the clonotypes found in all four sorted-subset donors had higher generation probabilities. Incomplete sequencing was indicated by rarefaction of sorted-subset datasets, despite the large sequencing depth. Pairwise subsampling indicated that sequencing depth was expected to affect the degree of clonotype sharing among donors.

The source is a man younger than 35 in good health. Some clones in this sample may be carry-over from other donors' samples. The sample comprised naive CD4+ T cells from PBMCs. In light of the paper, this sample's cell subset or site label describes: CD45RA+ positively selected. The chain couples TRBV18 to TRBJ2-7, with the D assignment possibly TRBD1 or TRBD2, given 5 matching bases for each. This receptor carries the CDR3 CASSPGTASYEQYF. The DNA sequence is as follows: TGTGCCAGCTCCCCCGGGACGGCCTCCTACGAGCAGTACTTC. Beyond the CDR3, the reference TRBV18 and TRBJ2-7 genes provide the residues; the full variable domain reads: NAGVMQNPRHLVRRRGQEARLRCSPMKGHSHVYWYRQLPEEGLKFMVYLQKENIIDESGMPKERFSAEFPKEGPSILRIQQVVRGDSAAYFCASSPGTASYEQYFGPGTRLTVT.